The 6 T cell receptor beta chains below all came from one sample that was sequenced in a study of T cells after yellow fever vaccination. TCRdb passed the 5' RACE reads through MiXCR, listing each CDR3 protein once. The table has 85,000 to 100,000 distinct CDR3 sequences, around 5.8% seen once; the top ten hold about 41%. The source material was CD8+ T cells sorted from PBMCs, sampled 10 days after the yellow fever booster vaccination. The receptors originated from a man between 18 and 29 years old who received the YFV17D yellow fever vaccine.

This clonotype was detected a few times. The CDR3 here is CASSTGQGNSNQPQHF. Here the CDR3 DNA reads TGTGCCAGCAGTACGGGACAGGGTAATAGCAATCAGCCCCAGCATTTT. The gene calls are TRBV28 and TRBJ1-5, with 9 bases matching TRBD1. This CDR3 has 16 residues. Germline V CDR1 and CDR2: MDHEN, SYDVKM. Trimming cost V 5 bases and J 0 bases; bases outside gene matches: 5.

In this sample, this clonotype turned up a few times. V gene TRBV7-9 combines with J gene TRBJ2-3; D is unresolved. The CDR3 is made up of 11 amino acids. Between the trimmed V and J ends, which lost 5 bases and 5 bases, there was a span of 5 bases. The germline CDR1 and CDR2 sequences are SEHNR and FQNEAQ (reference sequence). The CDR3 DNA sequence: TGTGCCAGCAGCAGCTTAGATACGCAGTATTTT. Amino acid sequence: CASSSLDTQYF.

Note on this clonotype: It may be a read error: a sequence one base away is much more abundant. J is TRBJ2-7 and V is TRBV4-1; D is perhaps TRBD1 or TRBD2 (5 bases each). Germline assignment: CDR1 MGHRA and CDR2 YSYEKL. V was cut by 0 bases and J by 1 base, with 7 bases left in between. The CDR3 is 14 amino acids. CDR3 sequence: CASSQDRESYEQYF. CDR3 nucleotide sequence: TGCGCCAGCAGCCAAGACAGGGAGTCCTACGAGCAGTACTTC.

This clonotype was counted only a few times. The chain has TRBV7-8 and TRBJ1-6, with 8 nucleotides matching TRBD1. Germline V gene sequence: CDR1 SGHVS, CDR2 FQNEAQ. Trimming cost V 5 bases and J 9 bases; bases outside gene matches: 15. CDR3 size: 17 residues. CDR3 sequence reads: CASSPHPPDREVSPLHF. DNA for the CDR3: TGTGCCAGCAGCCCCCACCCCCCGGACAGGGAGGTTTCACCCCTCCACTTT.

This clonotype was detected ten times or more. This chain links TRBV20-1 with TRBJ2-5; tentative D call: TRBD1 (5 bases). CDR3 size: 15 residues. V shed 2 bases and J shed 4 bases, with 17 bases lying between them. Germline V lookup: CDR1 DFQATT, CDR2 SNEGSKA (reference sequence). CDR3 bases: TGCAGTGCTAGACCTCGTCACGCTGGGGCAGAGACCCAGTACTTC. Protein product: CSARPRHAGAETQYF.

The chain links TRBV7-6 to TRBJ1-2; 7 bases map to TRBD1. Per germline, CDR1 SGHVS and CDR2 FNYEAQ. The CDR3 sequence is 16 residues long. The V segment lost 2 bases and the J segment 4 bases; nucleotides outside the gene matches: 10. The CDR3 protein is CASSLMGTGAIYGYTF. CDR3 nucleotides: TGTGCCAGCAGCTTAATGGGAACAGGGGCGATCTATGGCTACACCTTC. The full variable domain, in which reference TRBV7-6 and TRBJ1-2 provide the parts outside the CDR3, is GAGVSQSPRYKVTKRGQDVALRCDPISGHVSLYWYRQALGQGPEFLTYFNYEAQQDKSGLPNDRFSAERPEGSISTLTIQRTEQRDSAMYRCASSLMGTGAIYGYTFGSGTRLTVV.